Each of the 18 T cell receptor beta chains below was sequenced from the same sample in a study of blood T cells in healthy people across ages. Together with a sample-barcoded 5' primer, a J-beta primer mix was included in a second PCR lasting about 6 to 11 cycles. TCRdb re-called the 5' RACE reads with MiXCR, one entry per CDR3 protein. The sample yields about 1.4 million distinct CDR3 sequences, approximately 60% seen once. Input material: blood. All receptors derive from a man aged 18 to 30 in good health.

The V gene is TRBV7-6, the J gene TRBJ1-4; possibly TRBD1 for D (6 bases). CDR1 and CDR2 from the germline V gene are SGHVS and FNYEAQ. The CDR3 totals 17 residues. The V and J ends lost 2 bases and 8 bases respectively, with 21 bases between them. DNA for the CDR3: TGTGCCAGCAGCTTACCCCCACAGGGTTCGCTACGGGAAAAACTGTTTTTT. Its translation: CASSLPPQGSLREKLFF. The full variable domain, completed using reference TRBV7-6 and TRBJ1-4, is GAGVSQSPRYKVTKRGQDVALRCDPISGHVSLYWYRQALGQGPEFLTYFNYEAQQDKSGLPNDRFSAERPEGSISTLTIQRTEQRDSAMYRCASSLPPQGSLREKLFFGSGTQLSVL.

Only a few counts were recorded for this clonotype. The chain carries TRBV12-5 and TRBJ2-7; 7 positions agree with TRBD1. Trimming took 6 bases from V and 2 from J; bases not matched to a gene: 4. CDR3 size: 13 residues. Germline CDR1 reads LGHNT; CDR2 reads FRNRAP. The CDR3 loop reads CASGHRGPYEQYF. Written as DNA, the CDR3 is TGTGCTAGTGGCCACAGGGGCCCCTACGAGCAGTACTTC.

The chain has TRBV4-1 and TRBJ2-1; 11 bases align to TRBD2. J gave up 1 base and V 1 base, and 3 bases lay outside the gene matches. The V gene's germline CDR1 is MGHRA and CDR2 YSYEKL. The CDR3 covers 17 residues. The CDR3 loop is CASSQGLAGGSYNEQFF. As DNA, the CDR3 is TGCGCCAGCAGCCAAGGGCTAGCGGGGGGTTCCTACAATGAGCAGTTCTTC.

The chain links TRBV5-1 to TRBJ2-7; a weak D match, TRBD1 (6 bases). The J call may be incorrect, as the DNA end agrees better with TRBJ2-5. The length of the CDR3 is 16 residues. In germline, CDR1 is SGHRS, CDR2 YFSETQ. CDR3 amino acids: CASSSSLGAVAETQYF. CDR3 in DNA: TGCGCCAGCAGCTCCTCTCTGGGGGCAGTAGCAGAGACCCAGTACTTC.

This chain links TRBV27 with TRBJ2-4, with D tentatively TRBD1 or TRBD2 (5 bases each). TRBJ2-7 explains the end of the DNA better; the J call may be wrong. Germline V gene sequence: CDR1 MNHEY, CDR2 SMNVEV (reference sequence). The CDR3 runs 15 residues. The DNA for the CDR3 is TGTGCCAGCAGTTTCGGGCAGGGAGCCCCCTACGAGCAGTACTTC. This codes for CASSFGQGAPYEQYF.

The chain carries TRBV20-1 and TRBJ2-4, with a weak D call TRBD2 (6 bases). V shed 5 bases and J shed 2 bases, with 10 bases lying between them. CDR3 size: 13 residues. Per the germline V gene, CDR1 is DFQATT and CDR2 is SNEGSKA (reference sequence). Written as DNA, the CDR3 is TGCAGTGCTTTCCGGGACTCCAAAAACATTCAGTACTTC. It codes for CSAFRDSKNIQYF.

The rearrangement joins TRBV20-1 to TRBJ2-3, with 9 positions matching TRBD1. CDR1 is DFQATT and CDR2 is SNEGSKA in the germline V gene (reference sequence). The CDR3 loop spans 13 amino acids. Trimming took 6 bases from V and 5 from J; bases not matched to a gene: 6. In DNA form, the CDR3 reads TGCAGTGCCACGGGACAGGGAAAAGATACGCAGTATTTT. This codes for CSATGQGKDTQYF.

The chain uses TRBV3-1 and TRBJ1-5, with TRBD1 as a possible D gene (6 bases). This CDR3 is 15 amino acids long. V was trimmed by 1 base and J by 5 bases, leaving 12 bases between them. The germline CDR1 and CDR2 sequences are LGHDT and YNNKEL (reference sequence). CDR3: CASSQVKDSHQPQHF. The CDR3 nucleotides read TGTGCCAGCAGCCAAGTTAAGGACAGCCATCAGCCCCAGCATTTT.

This clonotype was picked up one time. V gene TRBV6-1 combines with J gene TRBJ2-3; D gene ambiguous. This CDR3 region has 15 residues. V was shortened by 2 bases and J by 4 bases, with 13 bases between the two germline ends. Germline CDR1 MNHNS, CDR2 SASEGT. The CDR3 sequence is CASSEIDGISDTQYF. The CDR3 DNA is TGTGCCAGCAGTGAAATCGATGGGATTTCAGATACGCAGTATTTT.

This sequence joins TRBV7-9 and TRBJ2-4; 9 nucleotides match TRBD1. The CDR3 runs 18 residues. V dropped 1 base and J dropped 13; count of bases not matched to a gene: 20. Germline loops: CDR1 SEHNR, CDR2 FQNEAQ (reference sequence). The CDR3 bases are TGTGCCAGCAGCTTAGAAGATGGGCTCCGGGACAGGGTCTATGAGCAGTACTTC. It translates to CASSLEDGLRDRVYEQYF.

In its sample, this clonotype was seen a few times. The CDR3 DNA reads TGTGCCAGCAGTTCATACAGGGGGGAGACCCAGTACTTC. Protein sequence: CASSSYRGETQYF. This sequence joins TRBV27 and TRBJ2-5, with TRBD1 matching 8 bases. Germline V gene data show CDR1 as MNHEY and CDR2 as SMNVEV (reference sequence). Trimming cost V 4 bases and J 5 bases; bases outside gene matches: 3. The CDR3 runs 13 residues.

About this clonotype: A much larger clone differs from this one at a single base, so this may be a read error. Here the CDR3 omits its conserved ending phenylalanine or tryptophan, so a read error is the likely source. The V gene is TRBV28, the J gene TRBJ2-6; D is possibly TRBD1 (6 bases). Germline CDR1 is MDHEN and CDR2 is SYDVKM. This CDR3 is 16 amino acids long. V was clipped by 5 bases and J by 4 bases, with 15 bases between them. For the CDR3, the DNA is TGTGCCAGCAGTCATACAGGGAACCCCGGGGCCAACGTCCTGACTTTA. This sequence encodes CASSHTGNPGANVLTL.

The chain links TRBV20-1 to TRBJ2-1; 8 bases align to TRBD2. This CDR3 spans 16 amino acids. J lost 4 bases, V lost 3 bases, and 11 bases had no gene match. CDR1 DFQATT and CDR2 SNEGSKA come from the germline V gene (reference sequence). The CDR3 is CSASGGTSTRYNEQFF. The CDR3 nucleotides read TGCAGTGCTAGTGGGGGGACTAGTACAAGATACAATGAGCAGTTCTTC.

The V and J genes are TRBV20-1 and TRBJ1-6; D may be TRBD1 (5 bases). The CDR3 runs to 15 residues. Looked up from germline, CDR1 is DFQATT and CDR2 is SNEGSKA (reference sequence). V was pared by 1 base and J by 7 bases, with 14 bases between. CDR3: CSARASGRTNSPLHF. In DNA form, the CDR3 reads TGCAGTGCTAGAGCCTCCGGTCGGACAAATTCACCCCTCCACTTT.

V is TRBV12-3 or TRBV12-4 and J is TRBJ2-5, with D perhaps matching TRBD1 (5 bases). The V gene lost 11 bases and the J gene lost 6 bases, with 13 bases spanning the gap. The CDR3 runs 11 residues. The CDR3 nucleotides read TGTGCCCCCCGGGTGGGGCAGACCCAGTACTTC. As protein: CAPRVGQTQYF.

This clonotype was seen more than once but under ten times. The chain combines TRBV20-1 with TRBJ2-3; D gene unclear. The germline V and J ends were trimmed by 2 bases and 4 bases, with 1 base remaining between them. CDR3 size: 10 residues. The germline V gene has CDR1 DFQATT and CDR2 SNEGSKA (reference sequence). In DNA form, the CDR3 reads TGCAGTGCTAGACCAGATACGCAGTATTTT. This codes for CSARPDTQYF.

The CDR3 DNA sequence: TGCGCCAGCAGCTTGGATGGGCCAGGCTCCTACGAGCAGTACTTC. It codes for CASSLDGPGSYEQYF. The chain has TRBV5-1 and TRBJ2-7; D is unclear. This CDR3 is built from 15 residues. Germline V gene sequence: CDR1 SGHRS, CDR2 YFSETQ. V lost 0 bases and J 0 bases, leaving 10 bases between the germline ends.

The chain uses TRBV12-3 or TRBV12-4 and TRBJ2-4; TRBD1 might be the D (6 bases). This CDR3 region has 14 residues. The ends were cut back, 4 bases at V and 4 bases at J, with 11 bases in the middle. The CDR3 bases are TGTGCCAGCAGTTATGGGACAAGAAAAAACATTCAGTACTTC. It codes for CASSYGTRKNIQYF.